The source of this T cell receptor beta chain is a study of blood T cell repertoires in COVID-19. This CDR3 contains 14 residues. V lost 0 bases, J lost 3 bases, and 0 bases stayed unmatched. Germline loops: CDR1 MNHEY, CDR2 SVGAGI. Methods used by the authors: Nucleated cell number was recorded as an estimate derived from reference gene primer amplification. The method was immunoSEQ multiplex PCR; TCRdb's version includes in-frame clones alone and lacks a portion of them. That table is the source of V, J and clone size, and D and trimming were worked out from the DNA. The table lists more than 130,000 clones, roughly 90% of them singletons.

Material for sequencing was peripheral blood. The sequence was obtained from a man aged 45-65 years with active or convalescent COVID-19. V and J are TRBV6-5 and TRBJ2-3; 7 bases map to TRBD2. CDR3 sequence (DNA): TGTGCCAGCAGTTACTCGGGGGGGACAGATACGCAGTATTTT. Translating it yields CASSYSGGTDTQYF.